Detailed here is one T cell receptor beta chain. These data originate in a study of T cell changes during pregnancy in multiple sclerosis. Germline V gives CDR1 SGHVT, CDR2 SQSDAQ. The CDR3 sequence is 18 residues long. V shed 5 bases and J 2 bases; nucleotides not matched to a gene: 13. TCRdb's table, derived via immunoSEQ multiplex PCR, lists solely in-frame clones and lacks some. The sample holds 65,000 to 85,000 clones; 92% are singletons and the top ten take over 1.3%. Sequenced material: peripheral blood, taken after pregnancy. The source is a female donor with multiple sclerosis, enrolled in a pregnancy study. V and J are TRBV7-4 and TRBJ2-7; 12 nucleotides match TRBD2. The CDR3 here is CASSALTPRLAGAYEQYF. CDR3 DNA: TGTGCCAGCAGCGCGCTTACCCCTAGACTAGCGGGAGCCTACGAGCAGTACTTC.